This T cell receptor (beta chain) is from a study of blood T cell repertoires in COVID-19. The V and J ends lost 5 bases and 5 bases respectively, with 22 bases between them. Germline-derived CDR1 and CDR2 are SGHKS and YYEKEE (reference sequence). This CDR3 contains 16 residues. Assay used: immunoSEQ multiplex PCR; TCRdb lists only in-frame clones, some missing. Among roughly 200,000 clones listed, approximately 88% were seen once. Input material: peripheral blood. The chain recombines TRBV5-5 with TRBJ1-1, with D possibly being TRBD1 (6 bases). The sequence was collected from a woman between 40 and 55 years old with COVID-19, enrolled during active disease. Here the CDR3 reads CASSRAGVYRLTEAFF. The CDR3 region has the DNA TGTGCCAGCAGTCGTGCAGGGGTCTACCGCCTTACTGAAGCTTTCTTT.